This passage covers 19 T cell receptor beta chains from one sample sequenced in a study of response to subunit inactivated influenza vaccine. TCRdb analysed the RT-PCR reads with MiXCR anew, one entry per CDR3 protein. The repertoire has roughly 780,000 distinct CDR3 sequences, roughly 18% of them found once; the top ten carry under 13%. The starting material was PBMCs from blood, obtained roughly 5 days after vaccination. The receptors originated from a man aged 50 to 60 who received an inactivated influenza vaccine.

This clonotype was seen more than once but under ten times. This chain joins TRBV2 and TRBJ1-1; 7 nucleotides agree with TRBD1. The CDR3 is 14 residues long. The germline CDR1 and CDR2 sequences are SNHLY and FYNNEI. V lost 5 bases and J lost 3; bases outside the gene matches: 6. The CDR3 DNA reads TGTGCCAGCAGTTTGACAGGGAGGGACACTGAAGCTTTCTTT. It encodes CASSLTGRDTEAFF.

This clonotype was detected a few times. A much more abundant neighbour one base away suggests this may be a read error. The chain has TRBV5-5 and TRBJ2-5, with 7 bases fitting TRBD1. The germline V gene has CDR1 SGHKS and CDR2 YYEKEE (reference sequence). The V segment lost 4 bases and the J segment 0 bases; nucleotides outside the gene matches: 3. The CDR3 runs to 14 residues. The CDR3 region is CASSMTGYQETQYF. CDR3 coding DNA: TGTGCCAGCAGCATGACAGGGTACCAAGAGACCCAGTACTTC.

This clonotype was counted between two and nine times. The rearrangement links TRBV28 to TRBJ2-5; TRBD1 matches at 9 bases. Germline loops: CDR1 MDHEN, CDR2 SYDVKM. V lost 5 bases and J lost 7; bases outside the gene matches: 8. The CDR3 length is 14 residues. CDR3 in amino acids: CASSPGTGKGTQYF. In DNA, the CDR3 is TGTGCCAGCAGTCCCGGGACAGGGAAAGGGACCCAGTACTTC. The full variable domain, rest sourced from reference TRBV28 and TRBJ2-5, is DVKVTQSSRYLVKRTGEKVFLECVQDMDHENMFWYRQDPGLGLRLIYFSYDVKMKEKGDIPEGYSVSREKKERFSLILESASTNQTSMYLCASSPGTGKGTQYFGPGTRLLVL.

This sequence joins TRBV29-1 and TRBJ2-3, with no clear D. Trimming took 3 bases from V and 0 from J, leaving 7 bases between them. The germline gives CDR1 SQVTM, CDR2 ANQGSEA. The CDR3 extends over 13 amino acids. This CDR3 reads CSVDGLSTDTQYF. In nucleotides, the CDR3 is TGCAGCGTTGATGGGTTAAGCACAGATACGCAGTATTTT.

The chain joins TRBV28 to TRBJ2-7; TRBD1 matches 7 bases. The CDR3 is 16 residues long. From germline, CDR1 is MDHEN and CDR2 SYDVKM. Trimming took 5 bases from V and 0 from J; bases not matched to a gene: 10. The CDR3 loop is CASSPPGQFGSYEQYF. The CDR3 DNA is TGTGCCAGCAGTCCCCCGGGACAGTTCGGCTCCTACGAGCAGTACTTC.

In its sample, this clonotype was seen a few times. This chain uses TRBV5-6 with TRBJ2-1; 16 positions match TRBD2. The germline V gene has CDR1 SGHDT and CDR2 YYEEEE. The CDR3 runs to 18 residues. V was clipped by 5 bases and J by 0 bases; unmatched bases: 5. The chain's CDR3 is CASRRGLAGGFSYNEQFF. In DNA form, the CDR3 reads TGTGCCAGCAGACGGGGACTAGCGGGAGGGTTCTCCTACAATGAGCAGTTCTTC.

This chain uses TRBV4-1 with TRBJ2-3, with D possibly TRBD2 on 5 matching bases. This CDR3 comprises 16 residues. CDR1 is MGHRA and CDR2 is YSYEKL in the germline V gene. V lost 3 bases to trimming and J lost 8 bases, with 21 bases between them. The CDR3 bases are TGCGCCAGCAGCCAGGGAGCGGTGCGCCCCGCGGGTACGCAGTATTTT. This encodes CASSQGAVRPAGTQYF.

For the CDR3, the DNA is TGTGCCAGCGCGCCCGGCAGGGTGCCCACCGGGGAGCTGTTTTTT. Its translation is CASAPGRVPTGELFF. The genes are TRBV5-2 and TRBJ2-2; the table gives TRBD1 as D, unverified against the DNA. TRBV5-2 represents a pseudogene. There are 15 residues in the CDR3.

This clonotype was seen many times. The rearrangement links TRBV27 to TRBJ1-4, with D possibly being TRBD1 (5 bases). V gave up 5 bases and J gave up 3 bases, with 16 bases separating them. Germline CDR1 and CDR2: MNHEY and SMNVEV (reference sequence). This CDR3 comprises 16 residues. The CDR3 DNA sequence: TGTGCCAGCAGTCTAACCGGGGGAAGACCTAATGAAAAACTGTTTTTT. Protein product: CASSLTGGRPNEKLFF.

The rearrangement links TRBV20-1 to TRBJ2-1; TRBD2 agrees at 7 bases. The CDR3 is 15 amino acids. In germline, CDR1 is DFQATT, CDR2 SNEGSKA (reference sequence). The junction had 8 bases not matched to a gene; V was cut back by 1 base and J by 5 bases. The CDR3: CSARGILAFDNEQFF. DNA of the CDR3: TGCAGTGCTAGAGGTATACTAGCGTTCGACAATGAGCAGTTCTTC.

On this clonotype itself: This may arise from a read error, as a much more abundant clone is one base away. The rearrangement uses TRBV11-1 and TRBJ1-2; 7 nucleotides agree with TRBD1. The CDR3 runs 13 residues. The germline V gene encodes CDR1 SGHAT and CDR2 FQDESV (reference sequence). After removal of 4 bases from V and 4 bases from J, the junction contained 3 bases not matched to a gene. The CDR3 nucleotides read TGTGCCAGCAGCTCGGACAGGACCTATGGCTACACCTTC. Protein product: CASSSDRTYGYTF.

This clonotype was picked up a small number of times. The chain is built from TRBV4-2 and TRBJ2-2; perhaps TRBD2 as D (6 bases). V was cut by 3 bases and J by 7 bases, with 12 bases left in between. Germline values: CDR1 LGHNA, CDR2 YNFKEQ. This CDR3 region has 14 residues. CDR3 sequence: CASSQRRGYGELFF. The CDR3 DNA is TGTGCCAGCAGCCAGAGGCGGGGTTACGGGGAGCTGTTTTTT.

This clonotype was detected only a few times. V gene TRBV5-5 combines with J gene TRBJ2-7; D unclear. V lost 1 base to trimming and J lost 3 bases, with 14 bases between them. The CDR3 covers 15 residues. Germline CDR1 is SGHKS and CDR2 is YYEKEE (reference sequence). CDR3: CASSLLGVGIYEQYF. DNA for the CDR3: TGTGCCAGCAGCTTGCTAGGAGTAGGTATCTACGAGCAGTACTTC.

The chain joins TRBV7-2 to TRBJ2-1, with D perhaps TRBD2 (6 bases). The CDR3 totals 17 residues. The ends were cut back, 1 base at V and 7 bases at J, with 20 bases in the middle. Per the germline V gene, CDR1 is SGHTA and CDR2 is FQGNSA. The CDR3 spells CASSLGAGRGRTNEQFF. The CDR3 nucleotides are TGTGCCAGCAGCTTAGGAGCGGGCCGAGGGAGGACGAATGAGCAGTTCTTC.

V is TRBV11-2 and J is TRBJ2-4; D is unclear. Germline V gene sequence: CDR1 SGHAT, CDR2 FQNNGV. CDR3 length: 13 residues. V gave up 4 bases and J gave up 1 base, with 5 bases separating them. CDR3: CASSSNAKNIQYF. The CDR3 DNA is TGTGCCAGCAGCTCCAATGCCAAAAACATTCAGTACTTC.

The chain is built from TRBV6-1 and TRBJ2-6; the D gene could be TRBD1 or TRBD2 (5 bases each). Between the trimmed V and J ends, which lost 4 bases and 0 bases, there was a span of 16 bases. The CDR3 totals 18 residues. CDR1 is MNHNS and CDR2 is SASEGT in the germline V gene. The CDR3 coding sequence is TGTGCCAGCAGTGTGACCGGGACGCCTAGCTCTGGGGCCAACGTCCTGACTTTC. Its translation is CASSVTGTPSSGANVLTF.

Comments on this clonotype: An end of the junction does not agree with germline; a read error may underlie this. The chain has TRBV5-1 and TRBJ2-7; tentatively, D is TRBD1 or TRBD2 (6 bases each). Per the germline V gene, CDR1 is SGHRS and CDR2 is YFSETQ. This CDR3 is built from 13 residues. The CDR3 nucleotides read TGCGCCAGGGGGGACACCCATTCGGGGGAGCATTACTTC. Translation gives CARGDTHSGEHYF.

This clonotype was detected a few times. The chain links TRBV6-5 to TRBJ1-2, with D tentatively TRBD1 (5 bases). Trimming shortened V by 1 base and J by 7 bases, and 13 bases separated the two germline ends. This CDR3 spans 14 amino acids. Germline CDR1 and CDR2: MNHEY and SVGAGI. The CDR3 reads CASSYLGGWIGYTF. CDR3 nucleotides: TGTGCCAGCAGTTACTTGGGGGGTTGGATTGGCTACACCTTC.

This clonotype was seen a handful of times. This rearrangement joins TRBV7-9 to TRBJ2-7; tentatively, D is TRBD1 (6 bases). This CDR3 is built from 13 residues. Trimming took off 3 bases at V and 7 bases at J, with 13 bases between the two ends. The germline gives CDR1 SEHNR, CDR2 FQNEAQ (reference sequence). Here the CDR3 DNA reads TGTGCCAGCAGCTTGGGGGCGACGCGGGAGCAGTACTTC. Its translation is CASSLGATREQYF.